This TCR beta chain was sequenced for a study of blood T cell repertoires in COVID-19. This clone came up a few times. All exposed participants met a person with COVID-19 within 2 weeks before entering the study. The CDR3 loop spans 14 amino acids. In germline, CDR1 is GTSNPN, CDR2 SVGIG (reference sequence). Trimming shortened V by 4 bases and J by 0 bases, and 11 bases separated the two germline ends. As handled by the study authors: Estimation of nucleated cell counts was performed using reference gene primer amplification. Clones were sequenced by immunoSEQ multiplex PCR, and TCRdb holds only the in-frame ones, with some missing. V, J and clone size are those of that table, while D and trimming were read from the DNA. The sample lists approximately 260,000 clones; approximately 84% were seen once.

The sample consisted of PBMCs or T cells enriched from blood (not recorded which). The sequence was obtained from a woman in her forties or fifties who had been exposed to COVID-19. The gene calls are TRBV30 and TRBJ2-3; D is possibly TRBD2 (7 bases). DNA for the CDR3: TGTGCCTGGATTGGGGGGGCTAGCACAGATACGCAGTATTTT. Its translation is CAWIGGASTDTQYF.